Listed below are T cell receptor beta chains from one sample, sequenced in a study of blood T cell repertoires in COVID-19. TCRdb keeps only in-frame clones here, not all; method: immunoSEQ multiplex PCR. The sample yields some 400,000 clones, roughly 86% seen once. The sequencing input was peripheral blood. The receptors originated from a woman under 40 with COVID-19, enrolled during active disease. CDR3s leave out the opening cysteine and the closing phenylalanine or tryptophan. D genes are given only for firm matches.

d_call j_call v_call cdr3_aa
TRBD2 TRBJ2-7 TRBV28 ASSVREGYEQY
TRBD2 TRBJ2-3 TRBV27 ASSGRTSGRGDTQY
TRBD2 TRBJ2-1 TRBV6-1 ASSEVRGGTSGSNEQF
TRBD1 TRBJ2-7 TRBV5-1 ASSEGTGTAYEQY
NA TRBJ2-7 TRBV9 ASSPEEWSSYEQY
NA TRBJ1-1 TRBV7-2 ASSLDSVDTEAF
NA TRBJ1-1 TRBV19 ASSNTLNTEAF
NA TRBJ2-5 TRBV9 ASSPQGSLSETQY
TRBD2 TRBJ2-1 TRBV3-1/TRBV3-2 AAGTSGNNEQF
NA TRBJ2-1 TRBV24-1 ATAEGSRQF
TRBD2 TRBJ2-2 TRBV2 ASVPGLRTGELF
NA TRBJ2-7 TRBV19 ASSIGREQY
TRBD2 TRBJ2-1 TRBV30 AWSVILAGVNYEQF
TRBD1 TRBJ2-7 TRBV7-3 ASSLGTGASYEQY
TRBD2 TRBJ2-7 TRBV7-2 ASRKGLAGGLDEQY
TRBD2 TRBJ2-1 TRBV6-5 ASSYMASGRNEQF
NA TRBJ1-1 TRBV20-1 SASQNTEAF
TRBD1 TRBJ2-2 TRBV5-4 ASRVGTVNTGELF
TRBD2 TRBJ2-3 TRBV7-2 ASSFLREGLDTQY
NA TRBJ2-5 TRBV6-2/TRBV6-3 ASSYWALETQY
NA TRBJ1-5 TRBV28 ASSPSGSRDQPQH
NA TRBJ2-3 TRBV11-3 ASSLAREDTQY
TRBD1 TRBJ2-3 TRBV7-9 ATSGQGSTDTQY
TRBD1 TRBJ2-7 TRBV19 ASSSDRGHYEQY
TRBD2 TRBJ2-1 TRBV7-8 ASSLEWASGMGDNEQF
TRBD2 TRBJ2-5 TRBV10-2 ASSDQGGEETQY
TRBD1 TRBJ1-1 TRBV5-1 ASSSDRGTEAF
NA TRBJ1-1 TRBV5-1 ATSGDPLNTEAF
TRBD1 TRBJ1-5 TRBV12-3/TRBV12-4 ASSLGQTQPQH
NA TRBJ1-5 TRBV3-1/TRBV3-2 ASSQVRGGQPQH
TRBD1 TRBJ2-7 TRBV3-1/TRBV3-2 ASSQSNRGGEQY
NA TRBJ2-2 TRBV7-6 ASSPRRDSGELF
TRBD1 TRBJ2-7 TRBV28 ASSSPGQRDEQY
NA TRBJ2-7 TRBV27 ASSSGTNYEQY
NA TRBJ2-1 TRBV7-3 ASSPNRGEQF
NA TRBJ1-5 TRBV21-1 ASSKKGIGQARNQPQH
TRBD1 TRBJ1-4 TRBV29-1 SATNRGLGANEKLF
NA TRBJ2-4 TRBV28 ASSHFGLAKNIQY
NA TRBJ2-7 TRBV10-2 ASSERGYEQY
TRBD1 TRBJ2-7 TRBV28 ASSFTGGRSEQY
NA TRBJ1-1 TRBV5-6 ASSLRAGVTNTEAF